These 26 T cell receptor beta chains originate from one sample sequenced in a study of blood T cell repertoires in COVID-19 (dated by TCRdb to between 2020 and 2021). Library generation was performed with the immunoSEQ multiplex PCR assay. As stored in TCRdb, this immuneACCESS dataset retains in-frame rearrangements with V and J assigned. A fraction of the clones does not appear; measured against another copy, unresolved V genes explain less than half of the discrepancy, and the remainder lacks a known reason. Across this sample there are 90,000 to 140,000 clones, with roughly 87% seen only once. More than 4% of the sample is held by the ten biggest clonotypes. The specimen sequenced was peripheral blood. All receptors derive from a man aged 45-65 years with acute or convalescent COVID-19.

The J gene is TRBJ2-3, the V gene TRBV12-3 or TRBV12-4; no firm D call. V lost 5 bases and J lost 2, with 8 bases in between. This CDR3 spans 13 amino acids. The CDR3 nucleotides read TGTGCCAGCAGTCGCTTAGCCACAGATACGCAGTATTTT. This gives the protein CASSRLATDTQYF.

The V and J genes are TRBV11-1 and TRBJ2-7, with D tentatively TRBD1 (5 bases). Trimming left V 0 bases short and J 6 bases short, with 9 bases between. In germline, CDR1 is SGHAT, CDR2 FQDESV (reference sequence). CDR3 length: 13 amino acids. CDR3 DNA: TGTGCCAGCAGCTTAGCGCTCAGGGCCGAGCAGTACTTC. As protein: CASSLALRAEQYF.

The rearrangement links TRBV18 to TRBJ2-2; 9 bases fit TRBD1. CDR3 size: 16 residues. Trimming removed 3 bases from V and 1 base from J; junction bases left unmatched: 3. Germline assignment: CDR1 KGHSH and CDR2 LQKENI. CDR3 residues: CASSPRDRVNTGELFF. In DNA form, the CDR3 reads TGTGCCAGCTCACCCCGGGACAGGGTGAACACCGGGGAGCTGTTTTTT.

The rearrangement uses TRBV6-5 and TRBJ1-5; the D is unclear. This CDR3 contains 15 residues. Trimming left V 1 base short and J 0 bases short, with 7 bases between. Germline-derived CDR1 and CDR2 are MNHEY and SVGAGI. The CDR3 DNA reads as TGTGCCAGCAGTTACTATCCAGGTAGCAATCAGCCCCAGCATTTT. It encodes CASSYYPGSNQPQHF.

The chain employs TRBV7-9 and TRBJ1-3; tentative D call: TRBD1 (6 bases). The ends were cut back, 4 bases at V and 2 bases at J, with 9 bases in the middle. Germline loops: CDR1 SEHNR, CDR2 FQNEAQ (reference sequence). The CDR3 spans 14 residues. Written as DNA, the CDR3 is TGTGCCAGCAGCTCCTCAGGGGCTGGAAACACCATATATTTT. Translation: CASSSSGAGNTIYF. The full variable domain, completed using reference TRBV7-9 and TRBJ1-3, is DTGVSQNPRHKITKRGQNVTFRCDPISEHNRLYWYRQTLGQGPEFLTYFQNEAQLEKSRLLSDRFSAERPKGSFSTLEIQRTEQGDSAMYLCASSSSGAGNTIYFGEGSWLTVV.

This clone was counted once. The V call is TRBV7-3, the J call TRBJ1-2; tentative D call: TRBD1 (6 bases). This CDR3 comprises 14 residues. Trimming pared 7 bases from V and 5 bases from J, leaving 17 bases between. CDR1 is SGHTA, CDR2 FQGTGA, per germline. The CDR3 nucleotides are TGTGCCAGCAAACAGACAGGCGACTCGTATGGCTACACCTTC. Residues: CASKQTGDSYGYTF.

The rearrangement joins TRBV2 to TRBJ2-7; 12 nucleotides agree with TRBD1. Germline lookup yields CDR1 SNHLY and CDR2 FYNNEI. V dropped 6 bases and J dropped 2; count of bases not matched to a gene: 5. The CDR3 has 15 amino acids. CDR3 sequence (DNA): TGTGCCAGCAGGGGACAGGGGGCGCGACCCTACGAGCAGTACTTC. Protein: CASRGQGARPYEQYF. The variable domain in full, with the rest retrieved from reference TRBV2 and TRBJ2-7, is EPEVTQTPSHQVTQMGQEVILRCVPISNHLYFYWYRQILGQKVEFLVSFYNNEISEKSEIFDDQFSVERPDGSNFTLKIRSTKLEDSAMYFCASRGQGARPYEQYFGPGTRLTVT.

V usage is TRBV3-1 (or the pseudogene TRBV3-2) and J usage is TRBJ2-5, with D unclear. Looked up from germline, CDR1 is LGHDT and CDR2 is YNNKEL (reference sequence). The ends were cut back, 4 bases at V and 5 bases at J, with 11 bases in the middle. The CDR3 sequence is 13 residues long. The CDR3 DNA follows: TGTGCCAGCAGCCCGGGTAGAACGGAGACCCAGTACTTC. It encodes CASSPGRTETQYF.

This chain uses TRBV12-3 or TRBV12-4 with TRBJ1-1; unclear D gene. Trimming removed 7 bases at V and 0 bases at J, with 9 bases between. This CDR3 contains 13 residues. CDR3 loop: CASTIDLNTEAFF. CDR3 coding DNA: TGTGCCAGCACTATCGACTTGAACACTGAAGCTTTCTTT.

The V and J genes are TRBV5-1 and TRBJ2-6; weak D call: TRBD1 (6 bases). Looked up from germline, CDR1 is SGHRS and CDR2 is YFSETQ. CDR3 length equals 18 residues. V was trimmed by 0 bases and J by 1 base, leaving 14 bases between them. Here the CDR3 DNA reads TGCGCCAGCAGCTTGGAATTGAAAAGGGGGTCTGGGGCCAACGTCCTGACTTTC. Translation gives CASSLELKRGSGANVLTF.

The chain joins TRBV10-3 to TRBJ2-1, with 16 bases aligning to TRBD2. The CDR3 is 15 amino acids. J gave up 9 bases and V 6 bases, and 5 bases lay outside the gene matches. Germline-derived CDR1 and CDR2 are ENHRY and SYGVKD. The DNA for the CDR3 is TGTGCCATCAGGGGGACTAGCGGGAGGGGAGGTGAGCAGTTCTTC. Translation: CAIRGTSGRGGEQFF.

This clone was picked up a small number of times. V gene TRBV6-2 or TRBV6-3 combines with J gene TRBJ2-3, with TRBD2 matching over 11 bases. The germline V gene encodes CDR1 MNHEY and CDR2 SVGEGT. Losses at the gene ends were 0 bases for V and 0 bases for J; bases not matched to a gene: 11. The CDR3 runs to 20 residues. The CDR3: CASSYSITSGSWGSTDTQYF. In DNA form, the CDR3 reads TGTGCCAGCAGTTACTCGATCACTAGCGGGAGTTGGGGAAGCACAGATACGCAGTATTTT.

The chain couples TRBV29-1 to TRBJ2-1, with D perhaps matching TRBD1 (5 bases). The CDR3 has 15 amino acids. V lost 1 base and J lost 2, with 12 bases in between. Germline assignment: CDR1 SQVTM and CDR2 ANQGSEA. The CDR3 region has the DNA TGCAGCGTTGAAGGGCCAGGGAACCCCTACAATGAGCAGTTCTTC. It encodes CSVEGPGNPYNEQFF.

This clone has a single count. The chain combines TRBV29-1 with TRBJ1-3; 7 nucleotides align to TRBD1. Germline lookup yields CDR1 SQVTM and CDR2 ANQGSEA. V shed 3 bases and J 0 bases; nucleotides not matched to a gene: 5. The CDR3 sequence is 15 residues long. The CDR3 nucleotides are TGCAGCGTTGAGGGGACAGTCAGCTCTGGAAACACCATATATTTT. Encoded protein: CSVEGTVSSGNTIYF. Combining the CDR3 with reference TRBV29-1 and TRBJ1-3 gives the whole variable domain SAVISQKPSRDICQRGTSLTIQCQVDSQVTMMFWYRQQPGQSLTLIATANQGSEATYESGFVIDKFPISRPNLTFSTLTVSNMSPEDSSIYLCSVEGTVSSGNTIYFGEGSWLTVV.

This clone came up once. The V call is TRBV6-6, the J call TRBJ1-1, with D maybe TRBD1 (5 bases). V lost 5 bases, J lost 6 bases, and 13 bases lay in between. Germline V lookup: CDR1 MNHNY, CDR2 SVGAGI (reference sequence). The CDR3 length is 13 residues. CDR3 region: CASSKEGLPEAFF. Here the CDR3 DNA reads TGTGCCAGCAGTAAGGAGGGGCTGCCTGAAGCTTTCTTT.

The chain uses TRBV18 and TRBJ1-2; no clear D. V gave up 2 bases and J gave up 0 bases, with 7 bases separating them. Germline V gene data show CDR1 as KGHSH and CDR2 as LQKENI. The CDR3 covers 14 residues. CDR3 amino acids: CASSPSPANYGYTF. In DNA, the CDR3 is TGTGCCAGCTCACCATCCCCCGCTAACTATGGCTACACCTTC.

The chain combines TRBV7-2 with TRBJ2-3, with 8 bases fitting TRBD2. This CDR3 is built from 16 residues. V gave up 5 bases and J gave up 2 bases; unmatched junction bases: 9. From germline, CDR1 is SGHTA and CDR2 FQGNSA. Here the CDR3 DNA reads TGTGCCAGCAGCCACTCACTAGCGGCAGTCACAGATACGCAGTATTTT. It codes for CASSHSLAAVTDTQYF.

As for this clone: One end of the junction fails to match germline, which may point to a read error. CDR3 coding DNA: TGTGCCAGCAGCTTCGGACGGGGATTTTGGGTCTTT. Residues: CASSFGRGFWVF. The genes are TRBV5-6 and TRBJ1-1; D is undetermined. Germline CDR1 is SGHDT and CDR2 is YYEEEE. There are 12 residues in the CDR3.

The chain links TRBV19 to TRBJ1-6; possibly TRBD1 for D (5 bases). CDR3 length: 14 residues. The V end was cut by 5 bases, the J end by 6 bases, with 11 bases between. The germline V gene has CDR1 LNHDA and CDR2 SQIVND (reference sequence). Here the CDR3 DNA reads TGTGCCAGTAGTTTGGCACAGGCTAATTCACCCCTCCACTTT. Translated, it gives CASSLAQANSPLHF.

V and J are TRBV18 and TRBJ2-7; 11 bases line up with TRBD1. Per germline, CDR1 KGHSH and CDR2 LQKENI. The CDR3 covers 16 residues. Trimming at V came to 2 bases and at J to 4 bases, leaving 7 bases not matched to a gene. CDR3 nucleotides: TGTGCCAGCTCACCAAAAGGGACAGGGGGAGTGTACGAGCAGTACTTC. Translating it yields CASSPKGTGGVYEQYF.

The chain links TRBV11-3 to TRBJ1-6, with D perhaps matching TRBD1 (5 bases). The CDR3 spans 15 residues. Germline loops: CDR1 SGHNT, CDR2 YENEEA. Trimming removed 1 base at V and 9 bases at J, with 13 bases between. The CDR3 region is CASSLAGIRTSPLHF. As DNA, the CDR3 is TGTGCCAGCAGCTTAGCAGGGATCAGGACTTCACCCCTCCACTTT.

The chain combines TRBV9 with TRBJ2-3, with 9 positions matching TRBD1. Germline V gene lookup returns CDR1 SGDLS and CDR2 YYNGEE. CDR3 length: 16 amino acids. The V and J ends lost 3 bases and 2 bases, in that order; junction bases with no gene match: 7. CDR3 loop: CASSAPGQGNTDTQYF. In DNA, the CDR3 is TGTGCCAGCAGCGCCCCGGGACAGGGAAACACAGATACGCAGTATTTT.

The CDR3: CANPRSGRDEETQYF. DNA for the CDR3: TGTGCCAACCCTAGGAGCGGGAGGGACGAAGAGACCCAGTACTTC. J is TRBJ2-5 and V is TRBV6-7, with TRBD2 identical over 10 bases. TRBV6-7 is assigned to the ORF class and has an uncertain function. J gave up 3 bases and V 10 bases, and 11 bases lay outside the gene matches. This CDR3 comprises 15 residues.

The chain is built from TRBV24-1 and TRBJ2-3, with D perhaps matching TRBD2 (7 bases). CDR3 length: 14 residues. V was cut by 6 bases and J by 3 bases, with 12 bases left in between. Germline CDR1 reads KGHDR; CDR2 reads SFDVKD. The CDR3 DNA reads as TGTGCCACCAGTTCGGGGGGCTTTACAGATACGCAGTATTTT. Protein: CATSSGGFTDTQYF.

The chain employs TRBV27 and TRBJ2-1; D possibly corresponds to TRBD2 (5 bases). This CDR3 region has 12 residues. V was cut by 8 bases and J by 0 bases, with 5 bases left in between. The germline gives CDR1 MNHEY, CDR2 SMNVEV (reference sequence). The CDR3 DNA sequence: TGTGCCAGCGGGAGCTCCTACAATGAGCAGTTCTTC. Protein product: CASGSSYNEQFF.

This CDR3 is CASSPRHLYEQYF. CDR3 DNA sequence: TGTGCCAGCTCCCCAAGACACCTCTACGAGCAGTACTTC. The genes are TRBV6-5 and TRBJ2-7; D is unclear. This CDR3 has 13 amino acids. Trimming cost V 8 bases and J 3 bases, with 14 bases left between them. The germline gives CDR1 MNHEY, CDR2 SVGAGI.